The 6 T cell receptor beta chains reported below all come from one sample, sequenced in a study of stem cell transplantation in POMP-related autoinflammatory disease. TCRdb's table, derived via immunoSEQ multiplex PCR, lists solely in-frame clones and lacks some. Among over 30,000 clones listed, 85% to 90% were seen once. The sequenced sample was CD4+ T cells from PBMCs, obtained before stem cell transplantation. The receptors come from a human donor with POMP-related autoinflammation and immune dysregulation (PRAID).

This chain uses TRBV6-1 with TRBJ2-3; TRBD1 agrees at 10 bases. Trimming at V came to 4 bases and at J to 5 bases, leaving 9 bases not matched to a gene. The CDR3 has 16 amino acids. CDR1 MNHNS and CDR2 SASEGT come from the germline V gene. CDR3 in DNA: TGTGCCAGCAGTGCCGGGACAGGGGCTTTTGGAGATACGCAGTATTTT. It specifies CASSAGTGAFGDTQYF.

V and J are TRBV30 and TRBJ1-3; 7 nucleotides align to TRBD1. The CDR3 sequence is 14 residues long. CDR1 and CDR2 from the germline V gene are GTSNPN and SVGIG (reference sequence). J was trimmed by 1 base and V by 4 bases; bases with no gene match: 4. The CDR3 DNA is TGTGCCTGGACAGGGGGGTCGTCTGGAAACACCATATATTTT. Its protein is CAWTGGSSGNTIYF.

The chain combines TRBV7-9 with TRBJ2-1; D unresolved. The length of the CDR3 is 12 residues. Trimming removed 5 bases at V and 5 bases at J, with 7 bases between. From germline, CDR1 is SEHNR and CDR2 FQNEAQ (reference sequence). DNA of the CDR3: TGTGCCAGCAGCAGCACTCACAATGAGCAGTTCTTC. Translated, it gives CASSSTHNEQFF.

J is TRBJ2-5 and V is TRBV25-1; D gene ambiguous. Germline loops: CDR1 MGHDK, CDR2 SYGVNS. CDR3 size: 15 residues. Trimming took off 5 bases at V and 2 bases at J, with 15 bases between the two ends. The CDR3 nucleotides read TGTGCCAGCAGTCCAACAAGACGGTTTCAAGAGACCCAGTACTTC. Residues: CASSPTRRFQETQYF.

The rearrangement links TRBV27 to TRBJ1-5; the D is unclear. Germline CDR1 MNHEY, CDR2 SMNVEV (reference sequence). The CDR3 length is 13 residues. Trimming took off 2 bases at V and 9 bases at J, with 11 bases between the two ends. The chain's CDR3 is CASSLERVGPQHF. DNA for the CDR3: TGTGCCAGCAGTTTAGAAAGGGTCGGGCCCCAGCATTTT.

This sequence joins TRBV6-5 and TRBJ2-7; a weak D match, TRBD2 (6 bases). V dropped 0 bases and J dropped 0 bases, with 12 bases sitting between them. This CDR3 spans 16 amino acids. Germline V gene lookup returns CDR1 MNHEY and CDR2 SVGAGI. CDR3 amino acids: CASSYSLGSGSYEQYF. The CDR3 nucleotides read TGTGCCAGCAGTTACTCCTTGGGTAGCGGCTCCTACGAGCAGTACTTC.